This TCR beta chain came from a study of blood T cell repertoires in COVID-19. The overall study: COVID-19 samples collected from the United States, Italy and Spain covered acute and convalescent phases. Sample material is recorded as cDNA or gDNA derived from T cells, B-cell-depleted T cells, or PBMCs.

In the study's own analysis: Reference gene primer amplification gave nucleated cell count estimates. Sequencing used immunoSEQ multiplex PCR; TCRdb keeps in-frame clones, though not all of them. Clonal size and the V and J genes are those of that table, whereas D and trimming came from the DNA. Of around 180,000 clones detected, around 85% appear once; the ten largest clones hold 9.8%. The receptor was isolated from a woman of 80 years or more with acute or convalescent COVID-19. Sequencing input: peripheral blood.

CDR3 amino acids: CASSLRGWGGNTIYF. The CDR3 bases are TGTGCCAGCAGCTTGAGGGGTTGGGGCGGAAACACCATATATTTT. The chain employs TRBV5-6 and TRBJ1-3; tentative D call: TRBD1 (5 bases). The germline V gene encodes CDR1 SGHDT and CDR2 YYEEEE. V lost 1 base and J lost 4, with 12 bases in between. The CDR3 runs to 15 residues.